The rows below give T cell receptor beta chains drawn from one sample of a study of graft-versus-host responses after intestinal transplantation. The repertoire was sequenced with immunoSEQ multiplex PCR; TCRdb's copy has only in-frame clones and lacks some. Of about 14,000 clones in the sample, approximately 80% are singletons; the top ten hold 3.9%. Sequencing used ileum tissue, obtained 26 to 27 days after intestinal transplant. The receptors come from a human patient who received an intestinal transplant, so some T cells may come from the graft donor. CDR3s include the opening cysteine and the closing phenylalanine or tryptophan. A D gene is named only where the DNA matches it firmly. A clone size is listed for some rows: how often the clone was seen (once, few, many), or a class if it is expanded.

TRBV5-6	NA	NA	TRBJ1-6	CASSSGGNSPLHF	TGTGCCAGCAGTTCCGGGGGGAATTCACCCCTCCACTTT
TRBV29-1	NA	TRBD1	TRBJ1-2	CSVEGSFRQGGYGYTF	TGCAGCGTTGAAGGATCGTTTAGACAGGGGGGCTATGGCTACACCTTC
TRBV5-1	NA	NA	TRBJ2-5	CASSLESSVQETQYF	TGCGCCAGCAGCTTGGAGTCTAGCGTGCAAGAGACCCAGTACTTC
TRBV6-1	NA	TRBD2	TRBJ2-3	CASSDTSGGGQDTQYF	TGTGCCAGCAGTGACACTAGCGGGGGGGGTCAGGATACGCAGTATTTT
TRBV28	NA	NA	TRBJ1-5	CASRRQAAGNQPQHF	TGTGCCAGCAGAAGACAGGCCGCTGGCAATCAGCCCCAGCATTTT
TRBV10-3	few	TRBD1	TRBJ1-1	CAISEPGQGLTEAFF	TGTGCCATCAGTGAGCCCGGACAGGGCTTGACTGAAGCTTTCTTT
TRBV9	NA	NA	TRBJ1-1	CASSVEERQWDTEAFF	TGTGCCAGCAGCGTAGAAGAAAGACAGTGGGACACTGAAGCTTTCTTT
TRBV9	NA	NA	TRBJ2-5	CASSPTQGGDQETQYF	TGTGCCAGCAGCCCTACCCAAGGGGGGGACCAAGAGACCCAGTACTTC
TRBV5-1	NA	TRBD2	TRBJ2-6	CASSPLRLAGGSGANVLTF	TGCGCCAGCAGCCCCCTCCGACTAGCGGGGGGGTCTGGGGCCAACGTCCTGACTTTC
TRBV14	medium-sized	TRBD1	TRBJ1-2	CASSPGGEIYGYTF	TGTGCCAGCAGTCCAGGGGGCGAGATCTATGGCTACACCTTC
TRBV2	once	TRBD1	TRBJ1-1	CASRETGDGEAFF	TGTGCCAGCAGGGAAACAGGGGACGGTGAAGCTTTCTTT
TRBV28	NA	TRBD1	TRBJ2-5	CASSLVLTGGLGETQYF	TGTGCCAGCAGTTTAGTCTTGACAGGGGGCTTAGGTGAGACCCAGTACTTC
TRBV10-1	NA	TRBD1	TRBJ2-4	CASSDPGDRKNIQYF	TGCGCCAGCAGTGACCCCGGGGACAGGAAAAACATTCAGTACTTC
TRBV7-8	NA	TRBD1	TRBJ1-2	CASSLWTGGDYGYTF	TGTGCCAGCAGCTTATGGACAGGGGGCGACTATGGCTACACCTTC
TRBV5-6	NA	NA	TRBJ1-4	CASSLAGISTNEKLFF	TGTGCCAGCAGCTTGGCGGGGATATCAACTAATGAAAAACTGTTTTTT
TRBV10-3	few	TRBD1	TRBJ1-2	CAISDYRGDGYTF	TGTGCCATCAGTGACTACAGGGGTGACGGCTACACCTTC
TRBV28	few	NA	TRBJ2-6	CASSLWSSGANVLTF	TGTGCCAGCAGTTTATGGAGCTCTGGGGCCAACGTCCTGACTTTC
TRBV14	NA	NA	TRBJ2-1	CASSQVRAGEQFF	TGTGCCAGCAGCCAAGTTCGGGCGGGTGAGCAGTTCTTC
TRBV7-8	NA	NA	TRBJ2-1	CASSLEGTGISGGPYNEQFF	TGTGCCAGCAGCCTAGAAGGGACAGGGATAAGCGGGGGCCCCTACAATGAGCAGTTCTTC
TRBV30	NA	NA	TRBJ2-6	CAWSPGQSGANVLTF	TGTGCCTGGAGTCCCGGACAGTCTGGGGCCAACGTCCTGACTTTC
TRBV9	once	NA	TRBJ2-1	CASSAPGHHEQFF	TGTGCCAGCAGTGCTCCAGGGCACCATGAGCAGTTCTTC
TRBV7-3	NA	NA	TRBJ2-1	CASSSLTTIAGASSYNEQFF	TGTGCCAGCAGCTCCCTGACTACAATCGCGGGGGCGAGCTCCTACAATGAGCAGTTCTTC
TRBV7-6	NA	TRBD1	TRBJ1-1	CASSLDREGPNTEAFF	TGTGCCAGCAGCTTGGACAGGGAAGGCCCGAACACTGAAGCTTTCTTT
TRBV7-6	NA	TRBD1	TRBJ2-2	CASSLAQGAYTGELFF	TGTGCCAGCAGCTTAGCACAGGGGGCTTATACCGGGGAGCTGTTTTTT
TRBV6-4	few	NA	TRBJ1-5	CAPSQTTVNQPQHF	TGTGCCCCATCCCAAACGACAGTGAATCAGCCCCAGCATTTT
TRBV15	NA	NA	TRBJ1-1	CATSSDRYTEAFF	TGTGCCACCAGCAGTGACAGATACACTGAAGCTTTCTTT
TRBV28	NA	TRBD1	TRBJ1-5	CASRMGQKDQPQHF	TGTGCCAGCAGGATGGGACAGAAAGATCAGCCCCAGCATTTT
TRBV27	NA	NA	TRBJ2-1	CASSFSVHYNEQFF	TGTGCCAGCAGTTTCAGCGTACACTACAATGAGCAGTTCTTC
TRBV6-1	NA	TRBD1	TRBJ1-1	CASSDFFGQGPNTEAFF	TGTGCCAGCAGTGACTTCTTTGGACAGGGTCCGAACACTGAAGCTTTCTTT
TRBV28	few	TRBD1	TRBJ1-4	CASKGASEKLFF	TGTGCCAGCAAGGGGGCGTCGGAAAAACTGTTTTTT
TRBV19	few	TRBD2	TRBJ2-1	CASSPHDSPGLAEPSYNEQFF	TGTGCCAGTAGCCCACATGACAGCCCGGGACTAGCCGAACCTTCCTACAATGAGCAGTTCTTC
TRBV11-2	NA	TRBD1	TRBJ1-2	CASSLDPGTADGYTF	TGTGCCAGCAGCTTAGATCCCGGGACAGCTGATGGCTACACCTTC